These T cell receptor beta chains were read from a single sample in a study of CD8 T cells in ankylosing spondylitis. One entry per CDR3 protein results from TCRdb running MiXCR on the 5' RACE reads. The table lists a few hundred thousand distinct CDR3 sequences, 7% to 8% of them singletons. Sequencing was carried out using blood, either unsorted or a sorted T cell fraction (not recorded which). Every receptor here comes from a male donor with ankylosing spondylitis. CDR3s include the opening cysteine and the closing phenylalanine or tryptophan. D genes are given only for firm matches. The size of a clone is reported for some rows only, either as once, few or many, or as a class for expanded clones.

>TRBJ2-7|.|TRBV27|many|13
CASSPTGSYEQYF
TGCGCCAGCAGCCCCACCGGGTCCTACGAGCAGTACTTC
>TRBJ2-1|TRBD2|TRBV7-8|many|17
CASSSTSGINSYNEQFF
TGTGCCAGCAGCTCGACTAGCGGAATAAACTCCTACAATGAGCAGTTCTTC
>TRBJ2-5|TRBD1|TRBV11-2|many|15
CASSFSGTGTETQYF
TGTGCCAGCAGCTTTTCTGGGACAGGGACAGAGACCCAGTACTTC
>TRBJ2-7|.|TRBV4-3|few|17
CASSQDGAGRMAYEQYF
TGCGCCAGCAGCCAAGATGGGGCGGGGCGGATGGCCTACGAGCAGTACTTC
>TRBJ2-7|.|TRBV4-2|.|18
CASSQDIAAASRFYEQYF
TGTGCCAGCAGCCAAGATATTGCCGCGGCAAGCCGCTTCTACGAGCAGTACTTC
>TRBJ2-7|.|TRBV4-1|.|16
CASSHDRTGSLGEQYF
TGCGCCAGCAGCCATGATAGAACCGGTTCTTTAGGCGAGCAGTACTTC
>TRBJ2-1|.|TRBV10-2|many|15
CASSPLAGSLNEQFF
TGCGCCAGCAGTCCTCTTGCGGGGTCCCTAAATGAGCAGTTCTTC
>TRBJ1-1|.|TRBV5-5|few|15
CASSPKGQMNTEAFF
TGTGCCAGCAGCCCTAAGGGGCAAATGAACACTGAAGCTTTCTTT
>TRBJ1-3|.|TRBV7-2|many|15
CASAIGGAGLYTIYF
TGTGCCAGCGCTATTGGCGGCGCGGGGTTGTACACCATATATTTT
>TRBJ1-6|.|TRBV4-3|.|15
CASSQEDLANSPLHF
TGCGCCAGCAGCCAAGAGGACTTAGCTAATTCACCCCTCCACTTT
>TRBJ1-2|.|TRBV7-9|many|11
CASSFGEGNTF
.
>TRBJ2-3|.|TRBV3-1|few|14
CASRATRTTDTQYF
TGTGCCAGCAGGGCGACAAGGACTACAGATACGCAGTATTTT
>TRBJ1-3|.|TRBV6-5|.|15
CASSYGGLSGNTIYF
TGTGCCAGCAGTTACGGAGGCCTCTCTGGAAACACCATATATTTT
>TRBJ2-3|TRBD2|TRBV7-2|many|16
CASTRTSGFYTDTQYF
TGTGCCAGCACCCGGACTAGCGGGTTTTACACAGATACGCAGTATTTT
>TRBJ1-1|.|TRBV21-1|many|18
CASRANRGRILMNTEAFF
TGTGCCAGCAGGGCCAACAGGGGCCGAATACTCATGAACACTGAAGCTTTCTTT
>TRBJ2-2|.|TRBV7-6|many|16
CASSFLGGPVTGELFF
TGTGCCAGCAGCTTCCTCGGGGGGCCGGTCACCGGGGAGCTGTTTTTT
>TRBJ1-2|.|TRBV10-3|many|14
CAISERTALYGYTF
TGTGCCATCAGTGAGAGGACAGCGCTCTATGGCTACACCTTC
>TRBJ1-2|TRBD1|TRBV28|many|17
CASSSDREEMRYYGYTF
TGTGCCAGCAGTTCGGACAGGGAGGAAATGAGGTACTATGGCTACACCTTC
>TRBJ1-1|TRBD1|TRBV7-9|few|14
CASTQGGLNTEAFF
TGTGCCAGCACCCAGGGGGGTTTGAACACTGAAGCTTTCTTT
>TRBJ1-5|TRBD1|TRBV20-1|many|18
CSARIRDRGLHSNQPQHF
TGCAGTGCTAGAATCCGGGACAGGGGGCTCCATAGCAATCAGCCCCAGCATTTT
>TRBJ2-7|.|TRBV2|.|18
CAFTLGNSIASGAYEQYF
TGTGCCTTCACTCTGGGTAATTCGATCGCGTCGGGGGCCTACGAGCAGTACTTC
>TRBJ2-1|.|TRBV4-3|many|15
CASSPGLGADNEQFF
TGCGCCAGCAGCCCGGGTTTAGGAGCGGACAATGAGCAGTTCTTC
>TRBJ1-6|.|TRBV7-9|few|15
CASSNPPGSNSPLHF
TGTGCCAGCAGCAATCCACCGGGCTCCAATTCACCCCTCCACTTT
>TRBJ2-1|.|TRBV10-2|many|17
CASSESRVSRAWNEQFF
TGCGCCAGCAGTGAGTCGAGGGTGTCCAGGGCTTGGAATGAGCAGTTCTTC
>TRBJ2-1|.|TRBV6-1|many|13
CASALAETNEQFF
TGTGCCAGCGCTCTGGCAGAGACCAATGAGCAGTTCTTC
>TRBJ2-5|.|TRBV7-2|.|15
CASRISGLYQETQYF
TGTGCCAGCAGGATAAGCGGATTGTACCAAGAGACCCAGTACTTC
>TRBJ2-1|.|TRBV28|.|16
CASSPRDISSYNEQFF
TGTGCCAGCAGTCCTCGGGACATTAGCTCCTACAATGAGCAGTTCTTC
>TRBJ2-3|.|TRBV11-2|many|10
CASSLDTQYF
TGTGCCAGCAGCTTAGATACGCAGTATTTT
>TRBJ2-7|.|TRBV4-2|many|16
CASSQERAGTSPEQYF
TGTGCCAGCAGCCAAGAGAGAGCAGGGACTTCCCCCGAGCAGTACTTC
>TRBJ2-7|.|TRBV9|many|14
CASSEGGESYEQYF
TGTGCCAGCAGCGAGGGGGGAGAATCGTACGAGCAGTACTTC
>TRBJ2-2|TRBD2|TRBV5-1|many|17
CASSLDGRKANTGELFF
TGCGCCAGCAGCTTGGACGGGAGGAAGGCAAACACCGGGGAGCTGTTTTTT
>TRBJ2-1|TRBD2|TRBV7-9|few|16
CASSPDRGRARNEQFF
TGTGCCAGCAGCCCCGACCGGGGGAGGGCCAGGAATGAGCAGTTCTTC
>TRBJ2-1|.|TRBV20-1|many|14
CSAIGLSSYNEQFF
TGCAGTGCCATCGGCCTGAGCTCCTACAATGAGCAGTTCTTC
>TRBJ2-2|.|TRBV7-9|many|13
CASSTTNTGELFF
TGTGCCAGCAGTACCACAAACACCGGGGAGCTGTTTTTT
>TRBJ1-2|TRBD1|TRBV9|many|18
CASSDHRDRDPLEYGYTF
TGTGCCAGCAGCGACCACCGGGACAGGGATCCTCTTGAGTATGGCTACACCTTC
>TRBJ2-5|TRBD1|TRBV6-5|.|14
CASSYRDREGTQYF
TGTGCCAGCAGTTACAGGGACAGGGAGGGGACCCAGTACTTC
>TRBJ2-1|.|TRBV29-1|.|14
CSARALSSYNEQFF
TGCAGCGCTCGGGCGCTGAGCTCCTACAATGAGCAGTTCTTC
>TRBJ2-2|TRBD2|TRBV10-2|.|16
CASSEGAGALAGELFF
TGCGCCAGCAGTGAAGGTGCGGGAGCCCTCGCCGGGGAGCTGTTTTTT
>TRBJ2-7|TRBD1|TRBV2|.|12
CASRDSAYEQYF
TGTGCCAGCCGGGACAGTGCCTACGAGCAGTACTTC
>TRBJ2-1|TRBD2|TRBV7-9|many|16
CASSYPLAGIFNEQFF
TGTGCCAGCAGCTACCCACTAGCGGGAATCTTCAATGAGCAGTTCTTC
>TRBJ2-3|.|TRBV13|.|13
CASSTRDGDTQYF
TGTGCCAGCAGCACACGGGATGGGGATACGCAGTATTTT
>TRBJ2-1|.|TRBV2|many|11
CASSDRVWQFF
TGTGCCAGCAGCGATAGGGTTTGGCAGTTCTTC
>TRBJ1-6|.|TRBV2|many|16
CASRESPRDYNSPLHF
TGTGCCAGCAGAGAATCGCCCCGGGACTATAATTCACCCCTCCACTTT
>TRBJ2-3|.|TRBV7-9|.|15
CASSLVSGVSDTQYF
TGTGCCAGCAGCTTAGTTTCAGGAGTCTCAGATACGCAGTATTTT
>TRBJ1-1|.|TRBV29-1|few|14
CSVESMRRGTEAFF
TGCAGCGTTGAATCTATGCGCCGGGGGACTGAAGCTTTCTTT
>TRBJ1-5|.|TRBV19|many|16
CASSLLPSIGNQPQHF
TGTGCCAGTAGTTTACTCCCCAGCATCGGCAATCAGCCCCAGCATTTT
>TRBJ2-7|TRBD2|TRBV7-9|few|12
CASGEGPYEQYF
TGTGCCAGCGGGGAGGGCCCTTACGAGCAGTACTTC
>TRBJ2-7|.|TRBV30|.|14
CAWIPSPASYEQYF
TGTGCCTGGATTCCTTCGCCAGCGTCCTACGAGCAGTACTTC
>TRBJ2-1|TRBD1|TRBV9|many|13
CASSAHRGNEQFF
TGTGCCAGCAGCGCTCACAGGGGGAATGAGCAGTTCTTC
>TRBJ1-2|TRBD1|TRBV6-5|few|15
CASSPFSGTGGGYTF
TGTGCCAGCAGCCCGTTTTCCGGGACAGGGGGAGGCTACACCTTC
>TRBJ2-3|.|TRBV28|many|16
CASSPTGFGRTDTQYF
TGTGCCAGCAGTCCCACAGGGTTCGGACGCACAGATACGCAGTATTTT
>TRBJ2-3|.|TRBV20-1|many|16
CSAHPSGGPLTDTQYF
TGCAGTGCTCACCCCTCCGGGGGACCACTCACAGATACGCAGTATTTT
>TRBJ1-1|TRBD1|TRBV20-1|.|13
CSAGTGVGTEAFF
TGCAGTGCCGGGACAGGGGTGGGTACTGAAGCTTTCTTT
>TRBJ1-5|.|TRBV6-2/TRBV6-3|many|17
CASSHPSGGEGNQPQHF
TGTGCCAGCAGCCACCCCAGCGGGGGCGAAGGCAATCAGCCCCAGCATTTT
>TRBJ1-6|.|TRBV7-2|.|14
CASSLGRGGSPLHF
TGTGCCAGCAGCTTAGGTAGGGGCGGCTCACCCCTCCACTTT
>TRBJ1-6|.|TRBV18|medium-sized|16
CASSPFRDHVNSPLHF
TGTGCCAGCTCACCGTTCCGGGATCATGTCAATTCACCCCTCCACTTT
>TRBJ1-4|.|TRBV7-3|.|16
CASSLTGGQPPEKLFF
TGTGCCAGCAGCTTAACGGGGGGGCAGCCACCTGAAAAACTGTTTTTT
>TRBJ2-7|.|TRBV6-2/TRBV6-3|.|15
CASSYGGATSYEQYF
TGTGCCAGCAGTTACGGGGGCGCCACCTCCTACGAGCAGTACTTC
>TRBJ2-1|TRBD1|TRBV7-8|many|15
CASSRGQAIYNEQFF
TGTGCCAGCAGCCGCGGACAGGCGATCTACAATGAGCAGTTCTTC
>TRBJ1-5|.|TRBV14|many|12
CASSHRDQPQHF
TGTGCCAGCAGCCACAGGGATCAGCCCCAGCATTTT